The 30 T cell receptor beta chains below come from one sample, sequenced in a study of neoadjuvant anti-PD-1 for oral cavity cancer. Sequencing used immunoSEQ multiplex PCR; TCRdb keeps in-frame clones, though not all of them. Of some 71,000 clones in the sample, around 80% were seen once. Source: PBMCs, taken before nivolumab (anti-PD-1) treatment. The receptors come from a person between 35 and 79 years old with oral cavity squamous cell carcinoma.

The gene calls are TRBV19 and TRBJ2-5, with 9 bases lining up with TRBD2. Germline lookup yields CDR1 LNHDA and CDR2 SQIVND (reference sequence). With V trimmed by 7 bases and J by 5 bases, 8 bases remained unmatched. The CDR3 consists of 14 residues. The CDR3 coding sequence is TGTGCCAGTAATGGCGGGGGGGCCGGGGAGACCCAGTACTTC. This codes for CASNGGGAGETQYF.

CDR3 DNA: TGTGCCAGCATCCTCCTCGGGACAGGCCACCCCTACGAGCAGTACTTC. Its translation: CASILLGTGHPYEQYF. The chain joins TRBV5-8 to TRBJ2-7, with 8 bases matching TRBD1. CDR3 size: 16 residues. The V gene's germline CDR1 is SGHTS and CDR2 YDEGEE. J was trimmed by 2 bases and V by 6 bases; bases with no gene match: 13.

CDR3 in DNA: TGTGCCACGACCCACCGAGGCAATCAGCCCCAGCATTTT. Its protein product is CATTHRGNQPQHF. This chain joins TRBV7-9 and TRBJ1-5; D ambiguous. The CDR3 is made up of 13 amino acids. Germline-derived CDR1 and CDR2 are SEHNR and FQNEAQ (reference sequence). Trimming pared 10 bases from V and 2 bases from J, leaving 12 bases between.

The J gene is TRBJ2-1, the V gene TRBV18; 9 bases align to TRBD2. This CDR3 region has 15 residues. V shed 0 bases, J shed 7 bases, and the junction held 4 bases outside the gene matches. The V gene's germline CDR1 is KGHSH and CDR2 LQKENI. The DNA of the CDR3 is TGTGCCAGCTCACCACCGTCTAGCGGGACGAATGAGCAGTTCTTC. Its protein is CASSPPSSGTNEQFF.

This clone has only a few counts. This rearrangement joins TRBV7-2 to TRBJ1-5; D unresolved. Germline V lookup: CDR1 SGHTA, CDR2 FQGNSA. The ends were cut back, 3 bases at V and 2 bases at J, with 5 bases in the middle. The CDR3 length is 13 residues. This CDR3 is CASSFYGNQPQHF. The DNA of the CDR3 is TGTGCCAGCAGCTTCTATGGCAATCAGCCCCAGCATTTT.

Only one count was recorded for this clone. The V gene is TRBV11-3, the J gene TRBJ2-2, with a weak D call TRBD2 (6 bases). The CDR3 sequence is 17 residues long. CDR1 and CDR2 from the germline V gene are SGHNT and YENEEA. V was pared by 4 bases and J by 0 bases, with 15 bases between. CDR3 sequence reads: CASSYYRTTSNTGELFF. As DNA, the CDR3 is TGTGCCAGCAGCTACTATCGGACTACTTCGAACACCGGGGAGCTGTTTTTT. Filled out from reference TRBV11-3 and TRBJ2-2, the complete variable domain reads EAGVVQSPRYKIIEKKQPVAFWCNPISGHNTLYWYLQNLGQGPELLIRYENEEAVDDSQLPKDRFSAERLKGVDSTLKIQPAELGDSAVYLCASSYYRTTSNTGELFFGEGSRLTVL.

The chain joins TRBV30 to TRBJ1-2, with unresolved D. CDR3 length: 16 residues. Germline V gene sequence: CDR1 GTSNPN, CDR2 SVGIG (reference sequence). Trimming took 0 bases from V and 3 from J, leaving 17 bases between them. This chain's CDR3 is CAWSVLYVLTDYGYTF. Here the CDR3 DNA reads TGTGCCTGGAGTGTACTGTATGTCCTTACAGACTATGGCTACACCTTC.

The count of this clone is one. This chain joins TRBV9 and TRBJ1-1; the D is unclear. With 5 bases removed from V and 1 base from J, the gap between germline ends came to 12 bases. The CDR3 totals 14 residues. The V gene's germline CDR1 is SGDLS and CDR2 YYNGEE. The CDR3 coding sequence is TGTGCCAGCAGTACCACGGCCGCGAACACTGAAGCTTTCTTT. Protein: CASSTTAANTEAFF.

This clone was seen more than once but under ten times. The rearrangement uses TRBV5-1 and TRBJ2-2; the D gene is possibly TRBD1 (6 bases). CDR1 is SGHRS and CDR2 is YFSETQ in the germline V gene. The V end was cut by 2 bases, the J end by 5 bases, with 31 bases between. CDR3 size: 21 residues. The DNA for the CDR3 is TGCGCCAGCAGCTTTGGTAAGGGACATCCCGGCGGTCGAGCAAAGACCGGGGAGCTGTTTTTT. Protein: CASSFGKGHPGGRAKTGELFF.

The rearrangement links TRBV13 to TRBJ2-7; D unresolved. In germline, CDR1 is PRHDT, CDR2 FYEKMQ (reference sequence). The CDR3 has 14 amino acids. V lost 7 bases, J lost 5 bases, and 18 bases lay in between. CDR3 in amino acids: CASNQLGWRDEQYF. Written as DNA, the CDR3 is TGTGCCAGCAACCAGCTTGGTTGGAGAGACGAGCAGTACTTC.

CDR3 region: CASSPGGNNEQFF. The CDR3 DNA reads TGTGCCAGCAGCCCCGGGGGAAACAATGAGCAGTTCTTC. The chain uses TRBV7-3 and TRBJ2-1; the D gene is possibly TRBD2 (6 bases). The CDR3 has 13 residues. V lost 5 bases and J lost 5, with 10 bases in between. Looked up from germline, CDR1 is SGHTA and CDR2 is FQGTGA.

V gene TRBV29-1 combines with J gene TRBJ2-1; D unresolved. CDR3 size: 12 residues. Germline V gene data show CDR1 as SQVTM and CDR2 as ANQGSEA. Trimming shortened V by 6 bases and J by 10 bases, and 16 bases separated the two germline ends. In DNA form, the CDR3 reads TGCAGCGTCGAGCCCACAGTTTGGGAGCAGTTCTTC. Residues: CSVEPTVWEQFF.

This chain links TRBV6-6 with TRBJ2-7, with 11 bases matching TRBD1. J was trimmed by 5 bases and V by 6 bases; bases with no gene match: 12. CDR3 length equals 16 residues. Germline V gives CDR1 MNHNY, CDR2 SVGAGI (reference sequence). The DNA for the CDR3 is TGTGCCAGCAGAAGACGTCCAGGACAGGGGGCTCACGAGCAGTACTTC. Protein sequence: CASRRRPGQGAHEQYF.

This clone was observed at least ten times. The chain carries TRBV5-1 and TRBJ2-3, with TRBD1 matching 9 bases. Germline loops: CDR1 SGHRS, CDR2 YFSETQ. The CDR3 consists of 16 residues. The V segment lost 4 bases and the J segment 7 bases; nucleotides outside the gene matches: 13. CDR3 sequence reads: CASSVDGQGIGNTQYF. In nucleotides, the CDR3 is TGCGCCAGCAGCGTAGACGGACAGGGGATTGGGAATACGCAGTATTTT.

The rearrangement links TRBV19 to TRBJ1-2; D ambiguous. CDR1 LNHDA and CDR2 SQIVND come from the germline V gene (reference sequence). Trimming stripped 3 bases from V and 8 bases from J, with 13 bases between. The CDR3 has 13 residues. The CDR3 is CASSMDWSGGYTF. CDR3 DNA: TGTGCCAGTAGTATGGACTGGTCGGGCGGCTACACCTTC. The entire variable domain, with the rest obtained from reference TRBV19 and TRBJ1-2, is as follows: DGGITQSPKYLFRKEGQNVTLSCEQNLNHDAMYWYRQDPGQGLRLIYYSQIVNDFQKGDIAEGYSVSREKKESFPLTVTSAQKNPTAFYLCASSMDWSGGYTFGSGTRLTVV.

The gene calls are TRBV28 and TRBJ1-5; D gene ambiguous. Germline V gene lookup returns CDR1 MDHEN and CDR2 SYDVKM. There are 12 residues in the CDR3. The V end lost 2 bases, the J end lost 4 bases, and 3 bases lay between the germline ends. The CDR3 coding sequence is TGTGCCAGCAGTTTAAATAATCAGCCCCAGCATTTT. This codes for CASSLNNQPQHF. Complete variable domain (other parts from reference TRBV28 and TRBJ1-5): DVKVTQSSRYLVKRTGEKVFLECVQDMDHENMFWYRQDPGLGLRLIYFSYDVKMKEKGDIPEGYSVSREKKERFSLILESASTNQTSMYLCASSLNNQPQHFGDGTRLSIL.

The chain uses TRBV19 and TRBJ1-5, with 7 bases matching TRBD1. Germline trimming cut 4 bases from V and 2 bases from J; bases unmatched to any gene: 8. Per germline, CDR1 LNHDA and CDR2 SQIVND (reference sequence). This CDR3 region has 16 residues. CDR3 in amino acids: CASSTPDRVRNQPQHF. CDR3 bases: TGTGCCAGTAGTACACCAGACAGGGTTCGCAATCAGCCCCAGCATTTT.

The rearrangement uses TRBV28 and TRBJ1-2; no firm D call. The CDR3 length is 13 residues. Trimming took 6 bases from V and 4 from J, leaving 12 bases between them. Germline CDR1 MDHEN, CDR2 SYDVKM. In DNA form, the CDR3 reads TGTGCCAGCAGGGAACCCTCGGTCTATGGCTACACCTTC. Protein sequence: CASREPSVYGYTF.

This chain links TRBV14 with TRBJ2-7; D is perhaps TRBD1 (6 bases). The CDR3 spans 13 residues. Germline V gives CDR1 SGHDN, CDR2 FVKESK. V lost 5 bases, J lost 3 bases, and 11 bases lay in between. The CDR3 region has the DNA TGTGCCAGCAGCTATACCAGGGGCTACGAGCAGTACTTC. Amino acids: CASSYTRGYEQYF. Together with reference TRBV14 and TRBJ2-7, the CDR3 gives the full variable domain: EAGVTQFPSHSVIEKGQTVTLRCDPISGHDNLYWYRRVMGKEIKFLLHFVKESKQDESGMPNNRFLAERTGGTYSTLKVQPAELEDSGVYFCASSYTRGYEQYFGPGTRLTVT.

The chain uses TRBV19 and TRBJ2-2; 9 nucleotides line up with TRBD2. Germline loops: CDR1 LNHDA, CDR2 SQIVND (reference sequence). This CDR3 is built from 15 residues. Trimming cost V 6 bases and J 1 base; bases outside gene matches: 3. CDR3 sequence: CASSSAGGNTGELFF. The CDR3 nucleotides are TGTGCCAGTAGCTCAGCGGGGGGGAACACCGGGGAGCTGTTTTTT.

The CDR3 nucleotides are TGTGCCTGCCAGCTGATAACCTACGAGCAGTACTTC. Translation: CACQLITYEQYF. The J gene is TRBJ2-7, the V gene TRBV30; no firm D call. The CDR3 is made up of 12 amino acids. V was clipped by 6 bases and J by 2 bases, with 11 bases between them. The germline gives CDR1 GTSNPN, CDR2 SVGIG (reference sequence). Using reference TRBV30 and TRBJ2-7 for the parts outside the CDR3, the full variable domain is SQTIHQWPATLVQPVGSPLSLECTVEGTSNPNLYWYRQAAGRGLQLLFYSVGIGQISSEVPQNLSASRPQDRQFILSSKKLLLSDSGFYLCACQLITYEQYFGPGTRLTVT.

This clone appeared a single time. The chain links TRBV30 to TRBJ2-7; D not resolved. V shed 0 bases and J shed 2 bases, with 11 bases lying between them. In germline, CDR1 is GTSNPN, CDR2 SVGIG (reference sequence). The CDR3 contains 14 residues. CDR3 residues: CAWSVLGNPYEQYF. CDR3 bases: TGTGCCTGGAGTGTACTGGGGAACCCCTACGAGCAGTACTTC.

The V and J genes are TRBV18 and TRBJ2-3; D unclear. Germline CDR1 reads KGHSH; CDR2 reads LQKENI. The CDR3 spans 14 residues. V dropped 0 bases and J dropped 4 bases, with 8 bases sitting between them. The CDR3 is CASSPPVAPDTQYF. The DNA for the CDR3 is TGTGCCAGCTCACCACCGGTAGCCCCAGATACGCAGTATTTT.

About this clone itself: At the DNA level, this CDR3 is encoded by other sequences in the same sample as well. The rearrangement uses TRBV19 and TRBJ2-5; no clear D gene. Trimming took 3 bases from V and 5 from J, leaving 7 bases between them. CDR1 is LNHDA, CDR2 SQIVND, per germline (reference sequence). This CDR3 region has 12 residues. The CDR3 loop reads CASSIGGETQYF. The CDR3 bases are TGTGCCAGTAGTATCGGTGGGGAGACCCAGTACTTC.

The gene calls are TRBV5-4 and TRBJ2-7, with TRBD1 identical over 7 bases. Looked up from germline, CDR1 is SGHNT and CDR2 is YYREEE (reference sequence). The CDR3 has 15 amino acids. The V and J ends lost 1 base and 3 bases, in that order; junction bases with no gene match: 7. CDR3 protein: CASSLLGGPIYEQYF. CDR3 DNA sequence: TGTGCCAGCAGCTTGTTAGGGGGCCCGATCTACGAGCAGTACTTC.

V usage is TRBV7-2 and J usage is TRBJ2-1, with D perhaps assigned TRBD1 or TRBD2 (5 bases each). V was shortened by 5 bases and J by 8 bases, with 13 bases between the two germline ends. The germline V gene encodes CDR1 SGHTA and CDR2 FQGNSA. CDR3 length: 13 residues. CDR3 region: CASSRGTGDEQFF. The DNA for the CDR3 is TGTGCCAGCAGCCGAGGGACCGGGGATGAGCAGTTCTTC.

CDR3 region: CASSLMAGASLREQYF. CDR3 coding DNA: TGTGCCAGCAGCTTAATGGCGGGAGCCTCACTCAGGGAGCAGTACTTC. V gene TRBV7-3 combines with J gene TRBJ2-7, with 7 positions matching TRBD2. CDR1 and CDR2 from the germline V gene are SGHTA and FQGTGA. The V and J ends lost 1 base and 7 bases, in that order; junction bases with no gene match: 13. CDR3 size: 16 residues.

The chain is built from TRBV25-1 and TRBJ2-3; 10 bases fit TRBD1. The length of the CDR3 is 15 residues. Germline CDR1 and CDR2: MGHDK and SYGVNS. V was pared by 6 bases and J by 1 base, with 4 bases of the junction left unmatched. The CDR3 loop is CASSAGTGGTDTQYF. CDR3 DNA sequence: TGTGCCAGCAGCGCCGGGACAGGGGGCACAGATACGCAGTATTTT.

The chain couples TRBV7-9 to TRBJ2-4, with a tentative D call TRBD1 (6 bases). V was clipped by 3 bases and J by 6 bases, with 15 bases between them. This CDR3 spans 15 amino acids. CDR1 SEHNR and CDR2 FQNEAQ come from the germline V gene (reference sequence). CDR3 coding DNA: TGTGCCAGCAGCTTGGGGGCAGGGCGCACAAACATTCAGTACTTC. Translating gives CASSLGAGRTNIQYF.

The chain combines TRBV7-3 with TRBJ2-3; a weak D match, TRBD2 (6 bases). The CDR3 has 15 amino acids. Germline V gene sequence: CDR1 SGHTA, CDR2 FQGTGA. V was trimmed by 2 bases and J by 2 bases, leaving 11 bases between them. CDR3 protein: CASSLGGVHTDTQYF. CDR3 bases: TGTGCCAGCAGCTTAGGCGGGGTTCACACAGATACGCAGTATTTT.